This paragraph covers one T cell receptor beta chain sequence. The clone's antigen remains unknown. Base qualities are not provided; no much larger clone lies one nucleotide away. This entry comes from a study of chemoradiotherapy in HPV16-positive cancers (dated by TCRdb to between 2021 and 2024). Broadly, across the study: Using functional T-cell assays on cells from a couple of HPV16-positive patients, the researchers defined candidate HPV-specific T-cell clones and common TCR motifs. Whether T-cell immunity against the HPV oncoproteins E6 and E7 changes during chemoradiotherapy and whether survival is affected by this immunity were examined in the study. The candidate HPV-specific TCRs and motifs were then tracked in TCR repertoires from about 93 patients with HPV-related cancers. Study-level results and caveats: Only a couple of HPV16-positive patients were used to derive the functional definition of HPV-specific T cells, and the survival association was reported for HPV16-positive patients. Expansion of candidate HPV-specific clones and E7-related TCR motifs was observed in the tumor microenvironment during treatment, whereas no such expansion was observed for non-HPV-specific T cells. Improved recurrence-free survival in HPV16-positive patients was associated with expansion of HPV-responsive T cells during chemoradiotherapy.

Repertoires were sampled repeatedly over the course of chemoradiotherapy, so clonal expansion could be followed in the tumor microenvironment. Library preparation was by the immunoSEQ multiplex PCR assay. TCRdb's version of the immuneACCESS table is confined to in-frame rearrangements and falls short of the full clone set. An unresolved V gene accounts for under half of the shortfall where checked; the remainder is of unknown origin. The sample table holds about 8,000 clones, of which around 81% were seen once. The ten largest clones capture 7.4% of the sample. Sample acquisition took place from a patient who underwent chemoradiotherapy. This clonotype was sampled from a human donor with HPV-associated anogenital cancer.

CDR3 region: CASKRTVNTEAFF. DNA sequence: TGTGCCAGTAAGAGGACGGTGAACACTGAAGCTTTCTTT. The chain uses TRBV19 and TRBJ1-1; the D gene is unclear. Relative to germline, V is 7 bases shorter and J is 0 bases shorter, with 9 bases between their ends. The CDR3, from cysteine to phenylalanine, totals 13 residues. The CDR3 DNA has 39 bases and is translated from base 1. Looking up the germline V gene (reference sequence) yields CDR1 LNHDA and CDR2 SQIVND.